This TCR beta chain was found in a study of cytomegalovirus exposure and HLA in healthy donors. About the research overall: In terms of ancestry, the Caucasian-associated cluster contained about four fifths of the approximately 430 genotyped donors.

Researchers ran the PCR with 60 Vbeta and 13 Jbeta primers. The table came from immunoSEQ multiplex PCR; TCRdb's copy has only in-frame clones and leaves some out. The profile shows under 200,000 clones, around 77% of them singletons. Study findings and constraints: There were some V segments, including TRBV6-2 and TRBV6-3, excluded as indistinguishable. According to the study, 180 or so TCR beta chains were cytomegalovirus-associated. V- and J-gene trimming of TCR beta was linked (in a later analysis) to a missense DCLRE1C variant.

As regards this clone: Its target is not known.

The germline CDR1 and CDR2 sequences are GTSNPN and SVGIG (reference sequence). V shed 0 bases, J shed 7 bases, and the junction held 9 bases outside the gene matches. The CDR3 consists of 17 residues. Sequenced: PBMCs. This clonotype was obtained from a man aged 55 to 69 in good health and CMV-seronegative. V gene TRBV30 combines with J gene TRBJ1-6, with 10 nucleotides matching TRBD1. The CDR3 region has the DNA TGTGCCTGGAGTGTACCGCGACAGGGGGCGTTGAATTCACCCCTCCACTTT. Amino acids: CAWSVPRQGALNSPLHF.